The clone carrying this T cell receptor (beta chain) was found a few times. The entry originates in a study of cytomegalovirus exposure and HLA in healthy donors. CDR3 length equals 16 residues. The V gene's germline CDR1 is SEHNR and CDR2 FQNEAQ (reference sequence). Deletions cut 5 bases from V and 0 bases from J, with 14 bases between. Researchers ran the PCR with 60 Vbeta and 13 Jbeta primers. Clones were sequenced by immunoSEQ multiplex PCR, and TCRdb holds only the in-frame ones, with some missing. The sample comprises 80,000 to 95,000 clones, about 67% of which are singletons, and 16% rests with the top ten.

This rearrangement joins TRBV7-9 to TRBJ2-1, with a weak D call TRBD2 (6 bases). This TCR was recovered from a woman aged 18-29 years in good health and CMV-seropositive. The specimen was PBMCs. The chain's CDR3 is CASSPPTGSSYNEQFF. Here the CDR3 DNA reads TGTGCCAGCAGCCCGCCGACCGGGAGCTCCTACAATGAGCAGTTCTTC.